The source of this T cell receptor beta chain is a study of monozygotic twins with inflammatory bowel disease. With the 5' RACE reads reprocessed, TCRdb shows one record per CDR3 protein and no DNA. This listing includes more than 300,000 distinct CDR3 sequences. The source is a human donor with ulcerative colitis or Crohn's disease, or a healthy co-twin of an affected twin (not recorded which). The sample was blood.

CDR3 loop: CASSLEHDRYNEQFF. The V and J genes are TRBV12-3 or TRBV12-4 and TRBJ2-1; TCRdb's D call of TRBD1 is untestable without DNA. The CDR3 has 15 amino acids.